This T cell receptor beta chain came from a study of CD4 T cells in relation to SARS-CoV-2 and coronaviruses. Study background: PBMCs were cultured with antigen for roughly 11 days before TCR beta sequencing. Controls used an HIV-1 Nef peptide pool or no peptide.

Looked up from germline, CDR1 is KGHSH and CDR2 is LQKENI. V was shortened by 3 bases and J by 2 bases, with 18 bases between the two germline ends. The CDR3 loop spans 17 amino acids. CD4+ T cells from unexposed donors were obtained before the COVID-19 pandemic (2011-2018). Isolation of CD4+ T cells took place after around eleven days in culture. TCRdb's table, derived via immunoSEQ multiplex PCR, lists solely in-frame clones and lacks some. The top ten clones hold about 22% of a sample with about 26,000 clones, 73% of them seen once. Study-wide findings and caveats: Each donor contributed either pre-pandemic or post-infection samples, not both. In around 60% of donors, memory CD4+ clonotypes crossrecognized SARS-CoV-2 and at least one common cold coronavirus spike.

This clone appeared a single time. Its antigen is unidentified. The specimen sequenced was CD4+ T cells from PBMCs, cultured in vitro. The chain has TRBV18 and TRBJ2-3; tentatively, D is TRBD2 (6 bases). This receptor was obtained from a human donor in good health. The CDR3 loop reads CASSPLPAGSLTDTQYF. Written as DNA, the CDR3 is TGTGCCAGCTCACCCCTTCCAGCGGGCTCCCTCACAGATACGCAGTATTTT. The full variable domain, in which reference TRBV18 and TRBJ2-3 provide the parts outside the CDR3, is NAGVMQNPRHLVRRRGQEARLRCSPMKGHSHVYWYRQLPEEGLKFMVYLQKENIIDESGMPKERFSAEFPKEGPSILRIQQVVRGDSAAYFCASSPLPAGSLTDTQYFGPGTRLTVL.